Below are 3 T cell receptor beta chains sequenced from a single sample in a study of blood T cell repertoires in COVID-19. Method: immunoSEQ multiplex PCR; TCRdb's copy keeps in-frame clones and lacks some. Among tens of thousands of clones, around 87% were seen once, and the ten largest hold around 8.1%. Sequencing was carried out using peripheral blood. Source of these receptors: a man aged 30-40 years with active or convalescent COVID-19.

The rearrangement links TRBV3-1 (or the pseudogene TRBV3-2) to TRBJ1-1; D uncertain. The germline V and J ends were trimmed by 3 bases and 2 bases, with 7 bases remaining between them. The germline V gene encodes CDR1 LGHDT and CDR2 YNNKEL (reference sequence). The CDR3 consists of 13 residues. The chain's CDR3 is CASSQEGNTEAFF. The DNA of the CDR3 is TGTGCCAGCAGCCAGGAGGGAAACACTGAAGCTTTCTTT.

This chain connects TRBV29-1 to TRBJ2-1; 8 bases line up with TRBD2. Losses at the gene ends were 5 bases for V and 9 bases for J; bases not matched to a gene: 3. The germline V gene encodes CDR1 SQVTM and CDR2 ANQGSEA. The CDR3 loop spans 11 amino acids. DNA of the CDR3: TGCAGCGTTCTAGCGGGTGGTGAGCAGTTCTTC. Translation gives CSVLAGGEQFF.

The V gene is TRBV6-1, the J gene TRBJ2-3, with 7 bases matching TRBD1. Germline V gene data show CDR1 as MNHNS and CDR2 as SASEGT. V lost 3 bases to trimming and J lost 3 bases; unmatched junction nucleotides: 6. This CDR3 has 15 residues. The CDR3 sequence is CASSDRGGHTDTQYF. The CDR3, as DNA: TGTGCCAGCAGTGATCGAGGGGGCCATACAGATACGCAGTATTTT.